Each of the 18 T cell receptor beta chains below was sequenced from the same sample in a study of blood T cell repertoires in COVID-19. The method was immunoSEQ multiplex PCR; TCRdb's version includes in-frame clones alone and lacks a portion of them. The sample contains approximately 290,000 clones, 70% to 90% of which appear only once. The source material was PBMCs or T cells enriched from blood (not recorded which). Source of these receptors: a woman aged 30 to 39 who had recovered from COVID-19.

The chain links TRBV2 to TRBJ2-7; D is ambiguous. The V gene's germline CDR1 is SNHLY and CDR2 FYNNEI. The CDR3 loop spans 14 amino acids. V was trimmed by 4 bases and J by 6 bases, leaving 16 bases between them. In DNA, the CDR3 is TGTGCCAGCAGTGGGGCTAAAATGAGCCCCGAGCAGTACTTC. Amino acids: CASSGAKMSPEQYF.

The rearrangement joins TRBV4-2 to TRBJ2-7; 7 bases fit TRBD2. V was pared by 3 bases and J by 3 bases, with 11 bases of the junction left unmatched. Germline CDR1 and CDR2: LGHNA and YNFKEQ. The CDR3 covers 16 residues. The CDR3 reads CASSQDRPRGGYEQYF. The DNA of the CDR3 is TGTGCCAGCAGCCAGGATCGACCCCGCGGGGGCTACGAGCAGTACTTC.

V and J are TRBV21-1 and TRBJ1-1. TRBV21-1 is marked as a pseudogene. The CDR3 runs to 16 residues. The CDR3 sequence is CASSKPPRSDNTEAFF. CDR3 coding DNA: TGTGCCAGCAGCAAACCCCCGCGAAGCGACAACACTGAAGCTTTCTTT.

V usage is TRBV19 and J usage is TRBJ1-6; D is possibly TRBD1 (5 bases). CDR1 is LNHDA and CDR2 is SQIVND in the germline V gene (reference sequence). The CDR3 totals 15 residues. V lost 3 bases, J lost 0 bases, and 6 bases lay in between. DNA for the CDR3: TGTGCCAGTAGTATCCAGGGCTCCTATAATTCACCCCTCCACTTT. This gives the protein CASSIQGSYNSPLHF.

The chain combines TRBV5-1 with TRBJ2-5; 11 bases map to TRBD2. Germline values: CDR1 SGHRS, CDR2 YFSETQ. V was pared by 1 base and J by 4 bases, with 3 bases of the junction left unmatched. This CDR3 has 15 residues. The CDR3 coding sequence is TGCGCCAGCAGCTTGACTAGCGGGGGAGGAGAGACCCAGTACTTC. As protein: CASSLTSGGGETQYF. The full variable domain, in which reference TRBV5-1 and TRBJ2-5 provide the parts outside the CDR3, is KAGVTQTPRYLIKTRGQQVTLSCSPISGHRSVSWYQQTPGQGLQFLFEYFSETQRNKGNFPGRFSGRQFSNSRSEMNVSTLELGDSALYLCASSLTSGGGETQYFGPGTRLLVL.

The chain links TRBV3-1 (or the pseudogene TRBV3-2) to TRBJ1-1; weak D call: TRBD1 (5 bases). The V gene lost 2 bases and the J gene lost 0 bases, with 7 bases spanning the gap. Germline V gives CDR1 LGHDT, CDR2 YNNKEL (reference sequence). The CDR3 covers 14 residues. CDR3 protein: CASSQRGVNTEAFF. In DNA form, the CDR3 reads TGTGCCAGCAGCCAAAGGGGTGTGAACACTGAAGCTTTCTTT.

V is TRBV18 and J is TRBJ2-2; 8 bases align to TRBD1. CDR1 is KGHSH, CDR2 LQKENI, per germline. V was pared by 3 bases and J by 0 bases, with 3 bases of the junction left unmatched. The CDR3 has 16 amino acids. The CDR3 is CASSPRTGSNTGELFF. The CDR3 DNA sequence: TGTGCCAGCTCACCTAGGACAGGGTCGAACACCGGGGAGCTGTTTTTT.

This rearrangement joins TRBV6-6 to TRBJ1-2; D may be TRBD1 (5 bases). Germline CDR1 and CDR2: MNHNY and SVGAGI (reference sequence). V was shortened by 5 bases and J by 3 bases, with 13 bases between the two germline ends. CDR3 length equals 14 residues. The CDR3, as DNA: TGTGCCAGCAGTCGCGGTCCGGGGGACTATGGCTACACCTTC. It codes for CASSRGPGDYGYTF.

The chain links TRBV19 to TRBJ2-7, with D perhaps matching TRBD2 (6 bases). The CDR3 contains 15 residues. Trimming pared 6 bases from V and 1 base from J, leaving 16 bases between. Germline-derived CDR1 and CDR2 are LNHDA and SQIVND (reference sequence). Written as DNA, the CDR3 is TGTGCCAGTAGCCTAGAGGCCGGGGGATCCTACGAGCAGTACTTC. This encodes CASSLEAGGSYEQYF. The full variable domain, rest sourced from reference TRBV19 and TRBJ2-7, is DGGITQSPKYLFRKEGQNVTLSCEQNLNHDAMYWYRQDPGQGLRLIYYSQIVNDFQKGDIAEGYSVSREKKESFPLTVTSAQKNPTAFYLCASSLEAGGSYEQYFGPGTRLTVT.

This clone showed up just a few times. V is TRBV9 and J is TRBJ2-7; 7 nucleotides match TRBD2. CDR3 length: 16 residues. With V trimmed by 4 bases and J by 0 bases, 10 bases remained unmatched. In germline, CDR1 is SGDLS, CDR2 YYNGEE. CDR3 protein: CASSQEASGVSYEQYF. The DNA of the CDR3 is TGTGCCAGCAGCCAGGAGGCCAGCGGGGTCTCCTACGAGCAGTACTTC. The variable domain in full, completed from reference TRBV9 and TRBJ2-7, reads DSGVTQTPKHLITATGQRVTLRCSPRSGDLSVYWYQQSLDQGLQFLIQYYNGEERAKGNILERFSAQQFPDLHSELNLSSLELGDSALYFCASSQEASGVSYEQYFGPGTRLTVT.

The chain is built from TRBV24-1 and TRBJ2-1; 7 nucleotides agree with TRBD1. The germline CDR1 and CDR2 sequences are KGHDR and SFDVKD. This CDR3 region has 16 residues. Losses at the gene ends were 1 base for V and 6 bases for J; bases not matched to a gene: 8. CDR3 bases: TGTGCCACCAGTGATTTTAGGGGGCGGGTGTCCAATGAGCAGTTCTTC. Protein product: CATSDFRGRVSNEQFF.

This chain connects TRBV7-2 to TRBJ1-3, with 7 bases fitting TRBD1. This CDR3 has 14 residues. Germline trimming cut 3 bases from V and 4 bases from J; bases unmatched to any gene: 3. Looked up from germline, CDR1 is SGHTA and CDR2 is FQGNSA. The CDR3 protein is CASSFDRAGNTIYF. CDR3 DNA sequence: TGTGCCAGCAGCTTCGACAGGGCCGGAAACACCATATATTTT.

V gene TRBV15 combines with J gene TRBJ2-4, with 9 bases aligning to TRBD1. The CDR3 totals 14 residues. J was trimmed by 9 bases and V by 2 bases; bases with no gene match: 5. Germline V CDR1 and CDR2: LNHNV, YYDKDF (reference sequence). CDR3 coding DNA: TGTGCCACCAGCAGATACAGGGGGCGAGGCATTCAGTACTTC. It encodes CATSRYRGRGIQYF.

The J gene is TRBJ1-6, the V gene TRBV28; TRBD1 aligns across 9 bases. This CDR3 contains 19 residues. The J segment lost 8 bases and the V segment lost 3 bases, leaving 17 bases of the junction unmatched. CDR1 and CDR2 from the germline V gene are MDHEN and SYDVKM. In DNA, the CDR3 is TGTGCCAGCAGTTTCCCTCCGCCGGGACAGGGCAATGGTTATTCACCCCTCCACTTT. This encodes CASSFPPPGQGNGYSPLHF. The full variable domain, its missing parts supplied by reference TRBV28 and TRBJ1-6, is DVKVTQSSRYLVKRTGEKVFLECVQDMDHENMFWYRQDPGLGLRLIYFSYDVKMKEKGDIPEGYSVSREKKERFSLILESASTNQTSMYLCASSFPPPGQGNGYSPLHFGNGTRLTVT.

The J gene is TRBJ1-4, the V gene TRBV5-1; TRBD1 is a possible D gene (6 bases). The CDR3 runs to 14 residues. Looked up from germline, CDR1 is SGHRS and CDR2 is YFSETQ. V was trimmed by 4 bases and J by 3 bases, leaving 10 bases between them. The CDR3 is CASSEGGPNEKLFF. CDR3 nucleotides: TGCGCCAGCAGCGAGGGGGGGCCTAATGAAAAACTGTTTTTT.

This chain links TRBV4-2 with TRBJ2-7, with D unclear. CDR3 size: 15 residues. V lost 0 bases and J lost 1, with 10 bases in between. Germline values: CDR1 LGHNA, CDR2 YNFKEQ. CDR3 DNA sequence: TGTGCCAGCAGCCAAGATCTGCAGGCATCCTACGAGCAGTACTTC. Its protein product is CASSQDLQASYEQYF.

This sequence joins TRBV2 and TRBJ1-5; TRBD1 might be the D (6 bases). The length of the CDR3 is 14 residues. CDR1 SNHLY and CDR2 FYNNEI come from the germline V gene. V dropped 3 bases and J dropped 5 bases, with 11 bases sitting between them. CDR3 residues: CASSEGAGYQPQHF. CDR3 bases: TGTGCCAGCAGTGAGGGGGCAGGGTATCAGCCCCAGCATTTT. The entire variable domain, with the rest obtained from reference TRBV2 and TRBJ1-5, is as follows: EPEVTQTPSHQVTQMGQEVILRCVPISNHLYFYWYRQILGQKVEFLVSFYNNEISEKSEIFDDQFSVERPDGSNFTLKIRSTKLEDSAMYFCASSEGAGYQPQHFGDGTRLSIL.

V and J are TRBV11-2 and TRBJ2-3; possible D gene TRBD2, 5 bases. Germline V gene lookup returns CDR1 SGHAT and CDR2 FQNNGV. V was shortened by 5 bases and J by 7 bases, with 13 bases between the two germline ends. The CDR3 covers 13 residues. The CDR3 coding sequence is TGTGCCAGCAGCCCCACTAGTTCCTATACGCAGTATTTT. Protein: CASSPTSSYTQYF.